These T cell receptor beta chains were read from a single sample in a study of T cell responses to AZD1222 COVID-19 vaccine. Data came from immunoSEQ multiplex PCR; TCRdb stores just in-frame clones and leaves some out. This table holds more than 150,000 clones, approximately 87% found once. The specimen was peripheral blood, collected on day 0 of MenACWY control vaccination. These receptor sequences come from an adult in good health. Each CDR3 is given with its conserved first and last residue. The D gene is left open where the match is weak. Rows give clone size only sometimes, using once, few, many, or a class for an expanded clone.

J gene,V gene,clone size,D gene,CDR3 protein,CDR3 DNA
TRBJ2-3,TRBV5-1,.,.,CASSPGSDTQYF,TGCGCCAGCAGCCCGGGGAGCGATACGCAGTATTTT
TRBJ1-1,TRBV28,.,TRBD1,CASSPTGVYTEAFF,TGTGCCAGCAGCCCTACAGGGGTGTACACTGAAGCTTTCTTT
TRBJ1-4,TRBV27,once,.,CASSLFRGGNEKLFF,TGTGCCAGCAGTTTATTCAGGGGAGGAAATGAAAAACTGTTTTTT
TRBJ2-5,TRBV27,once,TRBD2,CASSSTSGVGTQYF,TGTGCCAGCAGTTCCACTAGCGGGGTAGGGACCCAGTACTTC
TRBJ1-5,TRBV6-1,.,TRBD1,CASSETGQGANQPQHF,TGTGCCAGCAGTGAGACTGGACAGGGCGCAAATCAGCCCCAGCATTTT
TRBJ1-1,TRBV14,.,.,CASSQFLRNTEAFF,TGTGCCAGCAGCCAATTTTTAAGGAACACTGAAGCTTTCTTT
TRBJ2-3,TRBV29-1,.,TRBD2,CSVIGLAVTDTQYF,TGCAGCGTTATAGGACTAGCGGTCACAGATACGCAGTATTTT
TRBJ2-7,TRBV30,.,.,CAWRGELIYEQYF,TGTGCCTGGAGGGGTGAACTTATCTACGAGCAGTACTTC
TRBJ1-6,TRBV6-1,.,.,CASSEAETVSPLHF,TGTGCCAGCAGTGAAGCGGAGACTGTATCACCCCTCCACTTT
TRBJ1-2,TRBV4-2,few,TRBD1,CASSPDRGRDGYTF,TGTGCCAGCAGCCCAGACAGGGGGCGAGATGGCTACACCTTC
TRBJ2-7,TRBV29-1,.,.,CSALGPEREQYF,TGCAGCGCTTTGGGCCCGGAACGCGAGCAGTACTTC
TRBJ1-6,TRBV9,.,.,CASSVVSDSPLHF,TGTGCCAGCAGCGTAGTAAGTGATTCACCCCTCCACTTT
TRBJ2-5,TRBV3-1/TRBV3-2,.,.,CASTALGNQETQYF,TGTGCCAGCACCGCCCTAGGGAACCAAGAGACCCAGTACTTC
TRBJ2-3,TRBV3-1/TRBV3-2,.,TRBD2,CASSLPGPSGSPKYF,TGTGCCAGCAGCCTCCCAGGCCCTAGCGGGAGTCCTAAGTATTTT
TRBJ1-1,TRBV25-1,.,.,CASSAAEGGPEDTEAFF,TGTGCCAGCAGTGCTGCAGAGGGGGGTCCGGAGGACACTGAAGCTTTCTTT
TRBJ2-1,TRBV3-1/TRBV3-2,.,.,CASRQRGAGNNEQFF,TGTGCCAGCAGGCAAAGAGGGGCCGGGAACAATGAGCAGTTCTTC
TRBJ2-5,TRBV7-2,.,TRBD2,CASSFQTSGQETQYF,TGTGCCAGCAGCTTCCAGACTAGCGGTCAGGAGACCCAGTACTTC
TRBJ2-3,TRBV7-9,.,TRBD2,CASSLASGMKDTQYF,TGTGCCAGCAGCTTAGCGAGCGGGATGAAAGATACGCAGTATTTT
TRBJ1-2,TRBV29-1,.,.,CSVGDAGGYTF,TGCAGCGTTGGGGACGCCGGAGGCTACACCTTC
TRBJ1-5,TRBV7-2,once,.,CASSLSNQPQHF,TGTGCCAGCAGCTTAAGTAATCAGCCCCAGCATTTT
TRBJ2-3,TRBV6-2/TRBV6-3,.,TRBD2,CASSYSSERGALTDTQYF,TGTGCCAGCAGTTACTCGTCGGAGCGGGGGGCCCTCACAGATACGCAGTATTTT
TRBJ2-7,TRBV9,.,.,CASSVGGEMSYEQYF,TGTGCCAGCAGCGTAGGGGGGGAAATGTCCTACGAGCAGTACTTC
TRBJ1-1,TRBV19,.,.,CASSLEGPGTDVNTEAFF,TGTGCCAGTAGTTTAGAAGGTCCAGGGACGGATGTGAACACTGAAGCTTTCTTT
TRBJ2-3,TRBV7-9,.,.,CASSFPADTQYF,TGTGCCAGCAGTTTCCCTGCGGATACGCAGTATTTT
TRBJ2-7,TRBV30,.,.,CAWSGSGHEQYF,TGTGCCTGGAGTGGGTCCGGCCACGAGCAGTACTTC
TRBJ1-5,TRBV4-1,.,TRBD1,CASSQHRGGQPQHF,TGCGCCAGCAGCCAACACAGGGGTGGGCAGCCCCAGCATTTT
TRBJ2-7,TRBV6-5,.,.,CASSYYSGGPYEQYF,TGTGCCAGCAGTTACTACTCCGGGGGGCCCTACGAGCAGTACTTC
TRBJ1-2,TRBV28,once,.,CASQGNYGYTF,TGTGCCAGCCAGGGAAACTATGGCTACACCTTC
TRBJ2-1,TRBV11-3,.,TRBD2,CASSLDLAGGYNEQFF,TGTGCCAGCAGCTTGGACTTAGCGGGAGGGTACAATGAGCAGTTCTTC
TRBJ1-2,TRBV29-1,.,.,CSVEPARGPYGYTF,TGCAGCGTTGAACCAGCGCGGGGTCCCTATGGCTACACCTTC
TRBJ1-2,TRBV10-2,few,.,CASRDGLYGYTF,TGCGCCAGCCGGGACGGGCTCTATGGCTACACCTTC
TRBJ2-7,TRBV3-1/TRBV3-2,.,TRBD1,CASSQLGQGYGEQYF,TGTGCCAGCAGCCAACTGGGACAGGGTTATGGCGAGCAGTACTTC
TRBJ1-6,TRBV3-1/TRBV3-2,.,TRBD1,CASSQGSGTGFNSPLHF,TGTGCCAGCAGCCAAGGGTCCGGGACAGGGTTCAATTCACCCCTCCACTTT
TRBJ1-1,TRBV6-5,.,.,CASSPLAEAFF,TGTGCCAGCAGTCCTCTAGCTGAAGCTTTCTTT
TRBJ2-3,TRBV27,.,TRBD2,CASSLSRAGPDTQYF,TGTGCCAGCAGTTTATCCCGAGCGGGACCAGATACGCAGTATTTT
TRBJ1-4,TRBV28,.,.,CASSLPRDEKLFF,TGTGCCAGCAGTCTACCTAGGGACGAAAAACTGTTTTTT
TRBJ1-2,TRBV6-5,.,.,CASSPTGQVYTF,TGTGCCAGCAGCCCCACAGGGCAAGTCTACACCTTC
TRBJ1-6,TRBV7-9,.,.,CASSSPVGTSNSPLHF,TGTGCCAGCAGCTCACCCGTGGGGACGTCCAATTCACCCCTCCACTTT
TRBJ1-1,TRBV2,.,.,CATSAPAAFF,TGTGCCACCTCGGCCCCCGCGGCTTTCTTT
TRBJ2-3,TRBV5-4,.,.,CASSPYSTDTQYF,TGTGCCAGCAGCCCGTACAGCACAGATACGCAGTATTTT
TRBJ2-1,TRBV28,.,.,CATGQGGFNEQFF,TGTGCCACCGGACAGGGAGGGTTCAATGAGCAGTTCTTC
TRBJ1-2,TRBV27,.,.,CASSPGGFYGYTF,TGTGCCAGCAGTCCGGGGGGGTTCTATGGCTACACCTTC
TRBJ1-6,TRBV19,.,TRBD1,CASSPGTGDSSSYNSPLHF,TGTGCCAGTAGTCCCGGGACAGGGGACTCAAGCTCCTATAATTCACCCCTCCACTTT
TRBJ1-2,TRBV7-9,.,.,CASSHAAYGYTF,TGTGCCAGCAGCCATGCCGCCTATGGCTACACCTTC
TRBJ1-1,TRBV28,.,.,CASSLFGGRPNTEAFF,TGTGCCAGCAGTTTATTCGGTGGACGGCCGAACACTGAAGCTTTCTTT
TRBJ2-1,TRBV11-1,.,.,CASSLDWAPELFF,TGTGCCAGCAGCTTAGACTGGGCACCCGAGCTGTTCTTC
TRBJ2-5,TRBV6-5,.,.,CASSPLKETQYF,TGTGCCAGCAGTCCGCTAAAAGAGACCCAGTACTTC
TRBJ2-3,TRBV12-3/TRBV12-4,.,TRBD1,CASTRTGLGTQYF,TGTGCCAGCACCCGGACAGGCCTGGGTACGCAGTATTTT
TRBJ1-6,TRBV6-1,.,.,CASSDKIGVSYNSPLHF,TGTGCCAGCAGTGATAAAATTGGGGTCTCCTATAATTCACCCCTCCACTTT